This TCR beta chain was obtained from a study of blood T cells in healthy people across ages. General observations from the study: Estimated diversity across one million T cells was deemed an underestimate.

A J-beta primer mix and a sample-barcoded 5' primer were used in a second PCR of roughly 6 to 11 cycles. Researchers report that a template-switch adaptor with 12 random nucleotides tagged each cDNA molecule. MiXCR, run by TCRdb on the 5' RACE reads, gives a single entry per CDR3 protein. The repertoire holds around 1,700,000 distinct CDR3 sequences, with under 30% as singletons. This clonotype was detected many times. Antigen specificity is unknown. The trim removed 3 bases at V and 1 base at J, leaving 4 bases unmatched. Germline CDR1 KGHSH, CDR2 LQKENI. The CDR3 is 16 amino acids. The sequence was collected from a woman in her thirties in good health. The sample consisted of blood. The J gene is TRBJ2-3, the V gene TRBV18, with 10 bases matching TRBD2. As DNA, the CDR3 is TGTGCCAGCTCACCCTCTGGACTAGCGGGCACAGATACGCAGTATTTT. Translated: CASSPSGLAGTDTQYF. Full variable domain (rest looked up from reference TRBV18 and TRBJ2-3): NAGVMQNPRHLVRRRGQEARLRCSPMKGHSHVYWYRQLPEEGLKFMVYLQKENIIDESGMPKERFSAEFPKEGPSILRIQQVVRGDSAAYFCASSPSGLAGTDTQYFGPGTRLTVL.